This T cell receptor beta chain was obtained from a study of cytomegalovirus exposure and HLA in healthy donors. Findings of the study overall: Certain sequence variants were highly shared and formed a cluster, and this cluster was likely a sequencing artifact. Cytomegalovirus status, reportedly, was diagnosed with high specificity and sensitivity by the classifier. A later analysis showed that HLA-associated TCR beta chains had undergone more clonal expansion than equally common others. In a later analysis, HLA-C alleles had the fewest associated TCRs, DRB1 alleles the most.

Of note for this clone: Its cognate antigen is unknown.

V was shortened by 5 bases and J by 2 bases, with 13 bases between the two germline ends. This CDR3 region has 14 residues. Germline CDR1 reads MDHEN; CDR2 reads SYDVKM. Primers: 60 Vbeta forward and 13 Jbeta reverse. Only in-frame clones appear in the TCRdb table, and some are missing; sequencing was by immunoSEQ multiplex PCR. Of 150,000 to 180,000 clones in the sample, around 75% were seen once. The sequencing sample was made of PBMCs. This clonotype originated in a man aged 25-40 years in good health and CMV-seropositive. The V gene is TRBV28, the J gene TRBJ2-7; a possible D gene is TRBD1 (6 bases). The CDR3 DNA follows: TGTGCCAGCAGTACCGGGACAAGCACCTACGAGCAGTACTTC. It encodes CASSTGTSTYEQYF. The variable domain in full, with the rest retrieved from reference TRBV28 and TRBJ2-7, is DVKVTQSSRYLVKRTGEKVFLECVQDMDHENMFWYRQDPGLGLRLIYFSYDVKMKEKGDIPEGYSVSREKKERFSLILESASTNQTSMYLCASSTGTSTYEQYFGPGTRLTVT.